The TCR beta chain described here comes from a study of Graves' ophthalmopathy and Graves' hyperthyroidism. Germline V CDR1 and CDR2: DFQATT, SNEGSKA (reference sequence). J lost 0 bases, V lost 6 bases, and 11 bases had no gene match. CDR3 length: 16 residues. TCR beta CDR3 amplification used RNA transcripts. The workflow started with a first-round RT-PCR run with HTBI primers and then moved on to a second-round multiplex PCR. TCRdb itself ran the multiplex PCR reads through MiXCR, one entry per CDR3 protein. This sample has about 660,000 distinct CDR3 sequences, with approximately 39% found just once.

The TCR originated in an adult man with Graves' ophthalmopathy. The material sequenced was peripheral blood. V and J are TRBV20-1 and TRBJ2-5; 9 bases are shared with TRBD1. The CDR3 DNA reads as TGCAGTGCGGGAGGAACAGGGGGCCTGTACCAAGAGACCCAGTACTTC. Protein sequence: CSAGGTGGLYQETQYF.